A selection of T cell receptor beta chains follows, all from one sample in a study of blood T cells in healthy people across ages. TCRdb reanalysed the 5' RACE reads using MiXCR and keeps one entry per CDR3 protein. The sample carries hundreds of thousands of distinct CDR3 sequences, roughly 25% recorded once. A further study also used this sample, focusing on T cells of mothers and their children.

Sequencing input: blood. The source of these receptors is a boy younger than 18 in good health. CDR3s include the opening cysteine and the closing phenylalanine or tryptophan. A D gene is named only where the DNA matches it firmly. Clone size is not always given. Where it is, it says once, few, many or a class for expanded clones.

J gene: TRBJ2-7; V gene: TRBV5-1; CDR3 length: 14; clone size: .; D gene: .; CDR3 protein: CASSGGDTSYKQYF; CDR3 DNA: TGCGCCAGCAGCGGGGGGGACACATCCTACAAGCAGTACTTC
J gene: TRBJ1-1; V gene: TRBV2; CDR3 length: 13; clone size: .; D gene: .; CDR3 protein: CASSEGGITEAFF; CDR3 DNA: TGTGCCAGCAGTGAGGGGGGGATCACTGAAGCTTTCTTT
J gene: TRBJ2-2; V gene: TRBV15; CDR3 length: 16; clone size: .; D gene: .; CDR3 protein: CATTGAADFNTGELFF; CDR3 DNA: TGTGCCACGACAGGAGCGGCTGATTTTAACACCGGGGAGCTGTTTTTT
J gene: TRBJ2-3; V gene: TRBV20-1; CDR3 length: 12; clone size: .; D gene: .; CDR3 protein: CSARADTDTQYF; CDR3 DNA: TGCAGTGCCAGAGCGGACACAGATACGCAGTATTTT
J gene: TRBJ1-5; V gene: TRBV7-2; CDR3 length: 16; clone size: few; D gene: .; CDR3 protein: CASSPLWGGVNQPQHF; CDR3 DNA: TGTGCCAGCAGCCCCCTTTGGGGGGGCGTCAATCAGCCCCAGCATTTT
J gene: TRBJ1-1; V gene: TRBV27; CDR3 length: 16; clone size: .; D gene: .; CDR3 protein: CASHATRDDINTEAFF; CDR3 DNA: TGTGCCAGCCACGCGACCCGGGACGATATTAACACTGAAGCTTTCTTT
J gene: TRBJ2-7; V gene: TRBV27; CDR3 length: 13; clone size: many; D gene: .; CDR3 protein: CASSLRASYEQYF; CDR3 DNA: TGTGCCAGCAGTTTAAGGGCCTCCTACGAGCAGTACTTC
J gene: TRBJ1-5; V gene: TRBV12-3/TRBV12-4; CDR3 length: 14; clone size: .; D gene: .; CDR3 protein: CASSIQSGNQPQHF; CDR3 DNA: TGTGCCAGCAGTATCCAGTCAGGGAATCAGCCCCAGCATTTT
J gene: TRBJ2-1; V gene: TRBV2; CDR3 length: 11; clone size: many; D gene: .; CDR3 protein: CASSVNNEQFF; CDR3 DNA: TGTGCCAGCAGCGTTAACAATGAGCAGTTCTTC
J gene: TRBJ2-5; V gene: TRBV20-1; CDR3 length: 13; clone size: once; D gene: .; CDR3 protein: CSAGDIPGETQYF; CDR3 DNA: TGCAGTGCTGGGGACATCCCCGGGGAGACCCAGTACTTC
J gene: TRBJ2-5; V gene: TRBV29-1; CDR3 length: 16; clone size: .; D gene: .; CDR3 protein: CSAEPGEAQVGETQYF; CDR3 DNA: TGCAGCGCTGAACCTGGGGAGGCTCAGGTCGGGGAGACCCAGTACTTC
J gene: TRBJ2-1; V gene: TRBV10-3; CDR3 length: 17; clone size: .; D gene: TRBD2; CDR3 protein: CAISEGGGGVSYNEQFF; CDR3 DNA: TGTGCCATCAGTGAGGGAGGCGGGGGGGTCTCCTACAATGAGCAGTTCTTC
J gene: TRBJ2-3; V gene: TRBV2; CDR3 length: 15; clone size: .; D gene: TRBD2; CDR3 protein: CASKREGSSTDTQYF; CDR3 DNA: TGTGCCAGCAAAAGGGAGGGATCGAGCACAGATACGCAGTATTTT
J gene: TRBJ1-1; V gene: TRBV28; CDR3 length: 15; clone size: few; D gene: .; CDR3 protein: CASSTERGRNTEAFF; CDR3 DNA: TGTGCCAGCAGTACGGAGAGGGGACGGAACACTGAAGCTTTCTTT
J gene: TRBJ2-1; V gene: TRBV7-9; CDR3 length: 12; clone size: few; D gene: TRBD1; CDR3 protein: CASSQGTGLKFF; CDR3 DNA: TGTGCCAGCAGCCAAGGGACAGGGTTGAAGTTCTTC
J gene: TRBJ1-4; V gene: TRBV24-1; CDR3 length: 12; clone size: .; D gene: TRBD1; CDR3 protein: CATRTGLEKLFF; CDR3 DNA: TGTGCCACCCGGACAGGGTTGGAAAAACTGTTTTTT
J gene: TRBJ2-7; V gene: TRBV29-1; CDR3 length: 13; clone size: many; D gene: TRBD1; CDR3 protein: CSVERQGPYEQYF; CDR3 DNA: TGCAGCGTTGAGCGACAGGGCCCCTACGAGCAGTACTTC
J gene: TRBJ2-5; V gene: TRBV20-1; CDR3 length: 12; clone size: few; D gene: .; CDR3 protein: CSARGGRETQYF; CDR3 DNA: TGCAGTGCTAGAGGTGGTAGAGAGACCCAGTACTTC
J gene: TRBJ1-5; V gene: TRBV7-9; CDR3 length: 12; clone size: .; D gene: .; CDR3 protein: CASSSINQPQHF; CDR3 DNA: TGTGCCAGCAGCTCTATCAATCAGCCCCAGCATTTT
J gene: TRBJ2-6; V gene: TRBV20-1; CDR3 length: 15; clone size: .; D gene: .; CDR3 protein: CSARGRFSGANVLTF; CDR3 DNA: TGCAGTGCTAGAGGACGGTTCTCTGGGGCCAACGTCCTGACTTTC
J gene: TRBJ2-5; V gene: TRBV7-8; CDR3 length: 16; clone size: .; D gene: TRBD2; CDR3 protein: CASSLTTSGGEETQYF; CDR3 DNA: TGTGCCAGCAGCTTGACGACTAGCGGGGGAGAAGAGACCCAGTACTTC
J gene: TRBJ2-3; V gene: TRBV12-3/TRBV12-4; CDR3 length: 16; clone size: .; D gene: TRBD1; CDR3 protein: CASSPRQGPTTDTQYF; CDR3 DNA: TGTGCCAGCAGTCCCCGACAGGGACCCACCACAGATACGCAGTATTTT
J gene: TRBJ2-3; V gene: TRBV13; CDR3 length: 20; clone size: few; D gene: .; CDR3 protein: CASSGRTALPRPSIPDTQYF; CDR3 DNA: TGTGCCAGCAGCGGCCGGACAGCGTTGCCTCGACCCTCAATCCCCGATACGCAGTATTTT
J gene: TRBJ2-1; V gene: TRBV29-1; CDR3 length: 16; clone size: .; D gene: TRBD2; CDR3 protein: CSVGLAGEAYYNEQFF; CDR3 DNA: TGCAGCGTCGGACTAGCGGGCGAGGCCTACTACAATGAGCAGTTCTTC
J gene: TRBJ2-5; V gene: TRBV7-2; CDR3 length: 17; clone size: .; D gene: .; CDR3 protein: CASSLSWRVSTRETQYF; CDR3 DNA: TGTGCCAGCAGCTTATCTTGGCGAGTCTCGACTCGTGAGACCCAGTACTTC